Detailed here is one T cell receptor (beta chain). What it binds is not known. The PCR was carried out with 60 Vbeta primers and 13 Jbeta primers. Generated by immunoSEQ multiplex PCR, the TCRdb table keeps only in-frame clones and is missing some. The sample includes 230,000 or so clones, 92% of them seen just once. The germline V gene encodes CDR1 LNHDA and CDR2 SQIVND (reference sequence). Trimming shortened V by 8 bases and J by 7 bases, and 18 bases separated the two germline ends. The CDR3 runs to 14 residues. This entry comes from a study of cytomegalovirus exposure and HLA in healthy donors. Points from the study as a whole: Within a later analysis, the majority of CMV-associated TCR beta chains appeared HLA-restricted. As immune exposure information, only CMV serostatus was available. Analysis performed later showed TCR beta chains linked to HLA being more clonally expanded than equally common others.

The origin of this receptor is a girl aged 2 to 9 in good health and CMV-seronegative. The gene calls are TRBV19 and TRBJ1-5; D is unresolved. Source material: PBMCs. The CDR3 DNA reads TGTGCCAGTGCCACGTCTCTCGAGGGACAGCCCCAGCATTTT. Amino acids: CASATSLEGQPQHF.